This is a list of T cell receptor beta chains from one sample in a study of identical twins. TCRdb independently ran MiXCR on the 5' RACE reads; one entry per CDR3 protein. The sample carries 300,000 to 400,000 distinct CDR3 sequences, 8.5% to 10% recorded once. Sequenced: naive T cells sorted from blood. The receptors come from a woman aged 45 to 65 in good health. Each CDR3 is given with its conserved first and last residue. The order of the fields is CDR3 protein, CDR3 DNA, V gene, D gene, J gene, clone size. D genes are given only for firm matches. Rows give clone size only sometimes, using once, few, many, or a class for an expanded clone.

CDR3aa: CSARDRRLAGGHNEQFF
CDR3nt: TGCAGTGCTAGAGATCGAAGGCTAGCGGGAGGTCATAATGAGCAGTTCTTC
v_gene: TRBV20-1
d_gene: TRBD2
j_gene: TRBJ2-1
abundance: many

CDR3aa: CASSLEAKNIQYF
CDR3nt: TGTGCCAGCTCCTTGGAAGCCAAAAACATTCAGTACTTC
v_gene: TRBV18
d_gene: .
j_gene: TRBJ2-4
abundance: .

CDR3aa: CARSDRDYGYTF
CDR3nt: TGTGCCAGAAGCGACAGGGACTATGGCTACACCTTC
v_gene: TRBV2
d_gene: TRBD1
j_gene: TRBJ1-2
abundance: few

CDR3aa: CSARISDLGGAQYF
CDR3nt: TGCAGTGCTAGAATATCCGACCTGGGGGGGGCCCAGTACTTC
v_gene: TRBV20-1
d_gene: TRBD2
j_gene: TRBJ2-5
abundance: few

CDR3aa: CASNPDHDEKLFF
CDR3nt: TGTGCCAGCAACCCGGACCATGATGAAAAACTGTTTTTT
v_gene: TRBV6-6
d_gene: .
j_gene: TRBJ1-4
abundance: few

CDR3aa: CASSLTRLNEQYF
CDR3nt: TGTGCCAGCAGTTTGACACGGCTCAACGAGCAGTACTTC
v_gene: TRBV27
d_gene: .
j_gene: TRBJ2-7
abundance: .

CDR3aa: CSASPPGWTDTQYF
CDR3nt: TGCAGTGCTAGCCCACCAGGGTGGACAGATACGCAGTATTTT
v_gene: TRBV20-1
d_gene: .
j_gene: TRBJ2-3
abundance: .

CDR3aa: CSASDVSRDEQFF
CDR3nt: TGCAGTGCTAGTGATGTCTCGCGGGATGAGCAGTTCTTC
v_gene: TRBV20-1
d_gene: .
j_gene: TRBJ2-1
abundance: few

CDR3aa: CASSHRQRLNYYEQYF
CDR3nt: TGTGCCAGCAGCCATAGACAGCGATTGAACTATTACGAGCAGTACTTC
v_gene: TRBV3-1
d_gene: .
j_gene: TRBJ2-7
abundance: few

CDR3aa: CASSSRQGVGTEAFF
CDR3nt: TGCGCCAGCAGCTCAAGACAGGGGGTTGGCACTGAAGCTTTCTTT
v_gene: TRBV5-1
d_gene: TRBD1
j_gene: TRBJ1-1
abundance: many

CDR3aa: CASSQDHAGAQNEQFF
CDR3nt: TGCGCCAGCAGCCAAGATCATGCGGGAGCCCAGAATGAGCAGTTCTTC
v_gene: TRBV4-1
d_gene: TRBD2
j_gene: TRBJ2-1
abundance: .